This T cell receptor beta chain was identified in a study of T cell responses to AZD1222 COVID-19 vaccine (dated by TCRdb to the early 2020s). Looking at the study overall: TCR sequencing covered more than 230 trial participants: 200 to 220 given two doses of AZD1222 and approximately 25 given two doses of MenACWY control vaccine. Trial participants were enrolled by age into 18-55, 56-69 and 70-plus year subgroups, with around 140, 26 and 57 TCR-sequenced participants respectively. General conclusions and limits of the study: Participants were mostly white British and included more females than males, and it was suggested by the authors that clonal diversity may have been underestimated. A significant rise in spike-specific TCR breadth and depth was observed after two AZD1222 doses relative to day 0 and relative to MenACWY recipients. In the small 56-69-year group, the increase in depth fell short of significance, most likely because of low power. Vaccine-associated CD4 TCRs spanned the whole spike protein, with dominant responses in regions 160-218 and 743-854. Only a handful of AZD1222 recipients were SARS-CoV-2 seropositive at baseline, limiting conclusions about previously exposed vaccinees. Epitopes outside the regions mutated in the B.1.351 and B.1.1.7 variants were reportedly recognized by nearly half of the unique spike-specific TCRs. No day 14 peak-response samples were available, so repertoires were characterized only after the peak T cell response.

The label giving this sample's time point can be read as: about 28 days (+/-7) after the second vaccine dose. In the paper's terms, the treatment or condition label means: meningococcal conjugate vaccine given as trial control. The vaccinee samples were drawn from two UK trials, COV001 and COV002, one of which was a single-blind randomized controlled phase 2/3 trial testing AZD1222 (ChAdOx1 nCoV-19) in healthy adults. For TCRbeta chain sequencing, PBMC samples from trial participants were taken at day 0 and at day 28 after the second dose. The CDR3 regions of human TCRbeta chains were analyzed by immunosequencing. As for how the authors treated the data: TCRs in the repertoires were matched against a reference library of SARS-CoV-2-specific TCRs that had been generated with the MIRA antigen-specificity platform. Breadth meant the fraction of unique TCRs that were SARS-CoV-2-associated, whereas depth meant the fraction of total T cells that were SARS-CoV-2-associated. Each spike-specific TCR was assigned to its reactive spike region and to a CD4 or CD8 class using the MIRA data. Log10-transformed breadth and depth values were compared by one-way ANOVA with Sidak's multiple comparisons tests. Imported from immuneACCESS, the table was reduced by TCRdb to in-frame sequences with V and J called. These copies leave out some clones; in studies compared against another copy, an unresolved V gene accounts for under half, and the cause of the remainder is not known. That table is the source of V, J and clone size, and D and trimming were worked out from the DNA. A total of 130,000 to 150,000 clones appear in this sample, roughly 88% of them only once. The biggest ten clones account for under 5.5% of the sample.

Comments on this clone: The specificity of this receptor is unknown. Per-nucleotide qualities are absent, and no much larger clonotype sits a single base away.

Including cysteine and phenylalanine, the CDR3 has 15 amino acids. Solely the CDR3 DNA is kept, with 45 bases framed from the first base. V loses 0 bases, J loses 1 base, and the germline ends lie 7 bases apart. From the germline V gene, CDR1 is MNHEY and CDR2 is SVGEGT. The chain was built from TRBV6-2 or TRBV6-3 and TRBJ2-1; a weak D assignment points to TRBD2 (5 bases agree). This specimen was peripheral blood, taken 28 days after the second dose of the MenACWY control vaccine. This receptor was identified in an adult who received the MenACWY meningococcal vaccine as a control. The nucleotides are TGTGCCAGCAGTTACTCGAGGGCGTCCTACAATGAGCAGTTCTTC. Its amino acids are CASSYSRASYNEQFF.